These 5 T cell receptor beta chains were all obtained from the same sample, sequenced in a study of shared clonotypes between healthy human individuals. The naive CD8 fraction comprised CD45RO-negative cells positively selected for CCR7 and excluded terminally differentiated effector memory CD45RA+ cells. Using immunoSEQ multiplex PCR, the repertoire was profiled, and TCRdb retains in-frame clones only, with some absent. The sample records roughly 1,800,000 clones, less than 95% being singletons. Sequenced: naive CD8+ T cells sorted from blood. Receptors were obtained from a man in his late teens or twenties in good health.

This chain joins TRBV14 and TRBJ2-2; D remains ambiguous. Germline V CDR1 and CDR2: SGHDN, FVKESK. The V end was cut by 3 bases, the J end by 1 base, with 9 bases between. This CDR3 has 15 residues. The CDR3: CASSQVDKNTGELFF. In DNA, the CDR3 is TGTGCCAGCAGCCAGGTTGACAAGAACACCGGGGAGCTGTTTTTT.

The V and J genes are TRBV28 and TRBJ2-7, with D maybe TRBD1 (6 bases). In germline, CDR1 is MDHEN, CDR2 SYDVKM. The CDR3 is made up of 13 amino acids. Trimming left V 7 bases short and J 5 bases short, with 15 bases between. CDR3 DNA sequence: TGTGCCAGCACCAGGGGCTTAACCAACGAGCAGTACTTC. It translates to CASTRGLTNEQYF.

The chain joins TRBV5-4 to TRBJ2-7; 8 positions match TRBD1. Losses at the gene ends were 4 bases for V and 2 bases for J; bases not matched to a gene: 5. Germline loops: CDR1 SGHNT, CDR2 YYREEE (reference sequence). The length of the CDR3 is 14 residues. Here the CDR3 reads CASSHRGQAYEQYF. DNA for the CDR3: TGTGCCAGCAGCCATAGGGGACAGGCCTACGAGCAGTACTTC.

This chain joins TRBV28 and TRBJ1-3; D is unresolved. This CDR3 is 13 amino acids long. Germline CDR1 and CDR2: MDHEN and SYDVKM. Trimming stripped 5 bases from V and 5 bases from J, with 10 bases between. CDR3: CASSPGVRNTIYF. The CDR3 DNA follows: TGTGCCAGCAGTCCGGGAGTTAGAAACACCATATATTTT.

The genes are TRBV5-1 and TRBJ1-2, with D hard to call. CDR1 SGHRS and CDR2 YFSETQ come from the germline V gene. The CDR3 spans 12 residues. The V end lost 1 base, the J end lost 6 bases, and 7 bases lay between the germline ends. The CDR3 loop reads CASSLSVDGYTF. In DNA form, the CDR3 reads TGCGCCAGCAGCTTGTCGGTCGATGGCTACACCTTC. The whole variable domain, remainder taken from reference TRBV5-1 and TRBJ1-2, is KAGVTQTPRYLIKTRGQQVTLSCSPISGHRSVSWYQQTPGQGLQFLFEYFSETQRNKGNFPGRFSGRQFSNSRSEMNVSTLELGDSALYLCASSLSVDGYTFGSGTRLTVV.